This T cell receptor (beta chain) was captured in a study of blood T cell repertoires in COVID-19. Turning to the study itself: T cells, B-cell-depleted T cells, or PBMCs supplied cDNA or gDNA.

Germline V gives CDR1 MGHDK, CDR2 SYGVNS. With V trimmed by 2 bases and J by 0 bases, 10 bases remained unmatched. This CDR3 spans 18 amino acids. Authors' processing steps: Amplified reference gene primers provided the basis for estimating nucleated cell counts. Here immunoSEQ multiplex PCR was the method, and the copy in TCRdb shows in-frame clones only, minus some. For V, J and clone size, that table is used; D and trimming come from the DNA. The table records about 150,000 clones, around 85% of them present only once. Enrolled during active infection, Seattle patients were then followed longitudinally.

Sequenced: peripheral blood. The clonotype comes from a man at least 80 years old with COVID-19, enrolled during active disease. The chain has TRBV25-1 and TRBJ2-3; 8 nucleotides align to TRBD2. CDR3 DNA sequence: TGTGCCAGCAGTGAAAGGAAGCTAGCGGGTATCAGCACAGATACGCAGTATTTT. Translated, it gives CASSERKLAGISTDTQYF.